The clone carrying this T cell receptor (beta chain) was observed many times. What it binds is unknown. Germline V gives CDR1 SGHVS, CDR2 FNYEAQ. There are 10 residues in the CDR3. Trimming left V 5 bases short and J 6 bases short, with 5 bases between. Unsorted libraries came from 2 million PBMCs stored at -80 °C. The data derive from a study of neurological immune-mediated disorders. General study results and limits: When repertoires were grouped phylogenetically, those of 18 of 34 multiple sclerosis patients fell into one related-CDR3 cluster, a possible signature.

The authors made cDNA by 5'RACE with 10-nucleotide random UMIs. TCRdb re-called the 5' RACE reads with MiXCR, one entry per CDR3 protein. The data contain about 66,000 distinct CDR3 sequences, around 3.1% of them singletons. The sample taken for sequencing was PBMCs. This receptor was taken from a man aged 40-55 years with multiple sclerosis. The chain uses TRBV7-6 and TRBJ2-7, with D uncertain. In nucleotides, the CDR3 is TGTGCCAGCAGCCACCCCGAGCAGTACTTC. Translated: CASSHPEQYF.